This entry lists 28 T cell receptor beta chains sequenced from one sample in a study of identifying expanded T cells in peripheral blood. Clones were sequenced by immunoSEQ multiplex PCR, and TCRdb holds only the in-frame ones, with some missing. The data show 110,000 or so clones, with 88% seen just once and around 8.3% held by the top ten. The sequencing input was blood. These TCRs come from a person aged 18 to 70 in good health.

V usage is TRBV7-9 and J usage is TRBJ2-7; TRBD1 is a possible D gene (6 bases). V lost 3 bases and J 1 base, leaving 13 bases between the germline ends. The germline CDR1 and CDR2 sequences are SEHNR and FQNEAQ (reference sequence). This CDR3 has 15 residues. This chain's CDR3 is CASSFEGQLSYEQYF. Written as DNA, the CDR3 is TGTGCCAGCAGCTTTGAGGGACAACTTTCCTACGAGCAGTACTTC.

The CDR3 protein is CASSLAGVGYEQYF. For the CDR3, the DNA is TGTGCCAGCAGCTTAGCGGGGGTGGGGTACGAGCAGTACTTC. The chain employs TRBV7-9 and TRBJ2-7; possibly TRBD1 or TRBD2 for D (5 bases each). This CDR3 is 14 amino acids long. Germline CDR1 SEHNR, CDR2 FQNEAQ (reference sequence). Trimming removed 0 bases at V and 4 bases at J, with 10 bases between.

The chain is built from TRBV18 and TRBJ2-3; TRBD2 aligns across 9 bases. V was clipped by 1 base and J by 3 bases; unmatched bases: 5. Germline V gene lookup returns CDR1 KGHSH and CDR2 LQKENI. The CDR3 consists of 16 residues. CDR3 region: CASSPLAGVPTDTQYF. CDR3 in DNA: TGTGCCAGCTCACCACTAGCGGGAGTTCCTACAGATACGCAGTATTTT.

CDR3 residues: CASSISWGQTEKLFF. Written as DNA, the CDR3 is TGTGCCAGTAGTATATCGTGGGGACAAACCGAAAAACTGTTTTTT. The chain is built from TRBV19 and TRBJ1-4; D is possibly TRBD1 (6 bases). The ends were cut back, 2 bases at V and 8 bases at J, with 15 bases in the middle. The CDR3 contains 15 residues. Germline V gene data show CDR1 as LNHDA and CDR2 as SQIVND (reference sequence).

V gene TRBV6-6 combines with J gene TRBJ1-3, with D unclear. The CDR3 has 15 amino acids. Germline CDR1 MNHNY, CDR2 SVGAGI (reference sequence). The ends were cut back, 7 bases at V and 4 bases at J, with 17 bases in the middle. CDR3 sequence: CASIRSGLGGNTIYF. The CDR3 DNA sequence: TGTGCCAGCATCCGATCGGGGTTAGGGGGAAACACCATATATTTT.

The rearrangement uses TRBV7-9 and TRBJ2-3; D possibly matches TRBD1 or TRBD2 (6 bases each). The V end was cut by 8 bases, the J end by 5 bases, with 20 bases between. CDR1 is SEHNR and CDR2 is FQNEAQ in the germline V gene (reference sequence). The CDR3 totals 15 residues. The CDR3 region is CASGGGARGQDTQYF. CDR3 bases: TGTGCCAGCGGAGGAGGGGCTCGGGGACAAGATACGCAGTATTTT.

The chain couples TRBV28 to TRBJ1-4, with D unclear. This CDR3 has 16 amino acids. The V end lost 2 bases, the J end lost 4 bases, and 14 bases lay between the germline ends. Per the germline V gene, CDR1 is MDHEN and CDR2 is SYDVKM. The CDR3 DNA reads TGTGCCAGCAGTTTAAAGCAACCAGGCCTTAATGAAAAACTGTTTTTT. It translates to CASSLKQPGLNEKLFF.

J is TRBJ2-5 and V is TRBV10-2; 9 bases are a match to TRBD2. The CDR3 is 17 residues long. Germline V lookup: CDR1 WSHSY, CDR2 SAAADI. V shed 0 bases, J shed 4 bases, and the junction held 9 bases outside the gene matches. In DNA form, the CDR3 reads TGCGCCAGCAGTGAGTCGACGGGTAGCGGGAGAGGAGAGACCCAGTACTTC. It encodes CASSESTGSGRGETQYF.

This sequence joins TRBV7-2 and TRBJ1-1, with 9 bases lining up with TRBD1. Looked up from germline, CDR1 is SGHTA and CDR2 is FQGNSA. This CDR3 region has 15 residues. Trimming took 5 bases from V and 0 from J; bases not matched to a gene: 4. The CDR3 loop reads CASSLGTGMNTEAFF. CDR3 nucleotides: TGTGCCAGCAGCCTAGGGACAGGGATGAACACTGAAGCTTTCTTT.

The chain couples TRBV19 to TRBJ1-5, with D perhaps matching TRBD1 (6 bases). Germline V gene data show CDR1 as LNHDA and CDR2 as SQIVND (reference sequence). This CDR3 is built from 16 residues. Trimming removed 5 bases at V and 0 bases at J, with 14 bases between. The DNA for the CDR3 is TGTGCCAGTAGTCCCTGGACAGCCTATAGCAATCAGCCCCAGCATTTT. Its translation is CASSPWTAYSNQPQHF.

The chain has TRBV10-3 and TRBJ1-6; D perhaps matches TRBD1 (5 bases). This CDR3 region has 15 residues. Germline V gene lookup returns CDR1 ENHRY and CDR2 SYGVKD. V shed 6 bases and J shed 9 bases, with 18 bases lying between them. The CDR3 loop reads CAISRERGLSSPLHF. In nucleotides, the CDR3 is TGTGCCATCAGCCGAGAACGGGGCCTCAGTTCACCCCTCCACTTT.

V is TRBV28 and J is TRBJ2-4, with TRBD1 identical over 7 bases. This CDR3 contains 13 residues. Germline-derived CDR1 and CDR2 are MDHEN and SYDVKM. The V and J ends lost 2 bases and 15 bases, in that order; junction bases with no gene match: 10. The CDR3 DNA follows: TGTGCCAGCAGTTTACTACACAGGGGTCTCTGGTACTTC. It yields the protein CASSLLHRGLWYF.

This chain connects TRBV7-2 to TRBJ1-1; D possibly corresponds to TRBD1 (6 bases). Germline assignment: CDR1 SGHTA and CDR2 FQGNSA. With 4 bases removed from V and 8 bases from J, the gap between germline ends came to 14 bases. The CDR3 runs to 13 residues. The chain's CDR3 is CASSSSGGTEAFF. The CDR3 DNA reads TGTGCCAGCAGCTCCTCGGGTGGGACAGAAGCTTTCTTT.

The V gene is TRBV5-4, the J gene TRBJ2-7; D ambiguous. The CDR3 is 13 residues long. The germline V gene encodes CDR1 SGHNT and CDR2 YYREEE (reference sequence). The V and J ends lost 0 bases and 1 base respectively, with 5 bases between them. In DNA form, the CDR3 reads TGTGCCAGCAGCTTGGACAGATCCTACGAGCAGTACTTC. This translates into CASSLDRSYEQYF.

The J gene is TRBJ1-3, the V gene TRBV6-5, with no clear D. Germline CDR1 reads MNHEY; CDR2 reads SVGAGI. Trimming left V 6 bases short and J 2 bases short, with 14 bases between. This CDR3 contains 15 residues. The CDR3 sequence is CASSHTSSPGNTIYF. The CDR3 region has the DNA TGTGCCAGCAGCCACACATCCTCCCCTGGAAACACCATATATTTT.

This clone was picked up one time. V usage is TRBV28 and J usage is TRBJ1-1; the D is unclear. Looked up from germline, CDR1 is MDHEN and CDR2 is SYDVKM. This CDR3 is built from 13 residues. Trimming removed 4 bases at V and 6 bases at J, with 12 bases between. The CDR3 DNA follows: TGTGCCAGCAGTTCGGGGAGCTTCTCTGAAGCTTTCTTT. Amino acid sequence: CASSSGSFSEAFF.

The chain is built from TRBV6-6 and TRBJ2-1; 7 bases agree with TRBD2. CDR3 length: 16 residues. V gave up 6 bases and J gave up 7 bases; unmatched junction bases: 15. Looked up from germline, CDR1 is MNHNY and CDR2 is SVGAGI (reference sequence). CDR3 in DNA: TGTGCCAGCAGGGCACCCGGACTAGAGTATAGAAATGAGCAGTTCTTC. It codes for CASRAPGLEYRNEQFF.

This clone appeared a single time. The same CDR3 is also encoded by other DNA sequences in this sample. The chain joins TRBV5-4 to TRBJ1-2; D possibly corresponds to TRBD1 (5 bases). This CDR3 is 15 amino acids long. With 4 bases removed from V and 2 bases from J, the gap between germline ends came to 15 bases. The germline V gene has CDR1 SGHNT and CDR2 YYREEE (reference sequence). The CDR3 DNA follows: TGTGCCAGCAGCCAATCATTAGACAGAAACTATGGCTACACCTTC. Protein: CASSQSLDRNYGYTF.

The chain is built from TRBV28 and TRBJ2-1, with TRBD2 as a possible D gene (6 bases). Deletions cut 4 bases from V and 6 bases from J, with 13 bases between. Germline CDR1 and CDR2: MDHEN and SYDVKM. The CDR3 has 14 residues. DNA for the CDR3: TGTGCCAGCAGTTCCCCCGACGGGGGCAATGAGCAGTTCTTC. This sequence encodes CASSSPDGGNEQFF.

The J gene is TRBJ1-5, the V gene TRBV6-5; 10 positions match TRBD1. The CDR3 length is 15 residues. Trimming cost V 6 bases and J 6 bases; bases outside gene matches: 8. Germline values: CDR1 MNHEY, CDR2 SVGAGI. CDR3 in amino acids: CASRSGTGAAQPQHF. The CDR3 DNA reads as TGTGCCAGCAGGTCGGGGACAGGGGCTGCTCAGCCCCAGCATTTT.

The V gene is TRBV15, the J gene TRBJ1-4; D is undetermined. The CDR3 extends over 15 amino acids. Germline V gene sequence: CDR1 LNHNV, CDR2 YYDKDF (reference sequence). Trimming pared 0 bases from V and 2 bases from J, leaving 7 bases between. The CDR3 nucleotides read TGTGCCACCAGCAGAGATAGGGCGACTAATGAAAAACTGTTTTTT. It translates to CATSRDRATNEKLFF.

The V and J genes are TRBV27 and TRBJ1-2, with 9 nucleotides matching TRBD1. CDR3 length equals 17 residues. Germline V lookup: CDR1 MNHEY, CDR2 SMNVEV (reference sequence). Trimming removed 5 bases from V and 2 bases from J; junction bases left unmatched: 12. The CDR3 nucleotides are TGTGCCAGCAGTCACCACTCGGGACAGGGCGCAAACTATGGCTACACCTTC. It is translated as CASSHHSGQGANYGYTF.

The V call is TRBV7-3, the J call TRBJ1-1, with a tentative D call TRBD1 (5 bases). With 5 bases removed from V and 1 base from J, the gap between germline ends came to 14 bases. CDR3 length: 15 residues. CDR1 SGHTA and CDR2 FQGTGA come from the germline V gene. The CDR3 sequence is CASSLLGGSNTEAFF. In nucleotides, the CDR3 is TGTGCCAGCAGCCTCCTGGGGGGATCGAACACTGAAGCTTTCTTT.

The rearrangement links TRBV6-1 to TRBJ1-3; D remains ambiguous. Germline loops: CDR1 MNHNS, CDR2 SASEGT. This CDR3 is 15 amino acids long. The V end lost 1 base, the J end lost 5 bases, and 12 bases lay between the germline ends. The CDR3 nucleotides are TGTGCCAGCAGTGAAGGATGGCAGGAAAGAAACACCATATATTTT. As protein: CASSEGWQERNTIYF.

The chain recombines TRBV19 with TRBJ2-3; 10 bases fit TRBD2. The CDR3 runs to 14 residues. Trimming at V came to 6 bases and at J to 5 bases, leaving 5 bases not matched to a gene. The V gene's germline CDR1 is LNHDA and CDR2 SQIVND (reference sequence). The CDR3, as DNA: TGTGCCAGTAGACAGCGGGAGGGGGGAGATACGCAGTATTTT. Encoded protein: CASRQREGGDTQYF.

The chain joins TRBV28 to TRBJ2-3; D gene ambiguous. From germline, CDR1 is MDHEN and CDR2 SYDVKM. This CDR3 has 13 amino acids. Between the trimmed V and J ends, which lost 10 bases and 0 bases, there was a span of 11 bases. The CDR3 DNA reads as TGTGCCACCACTACGTCTAGCACAGATACGCAGTATTTT. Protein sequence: CATTTSSTDTQYF. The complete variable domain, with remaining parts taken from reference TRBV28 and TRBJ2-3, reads DVKVTQSSRYLVKRTGEKVFLECVQDMDHENMFWYRQDPGLGLRLIYFSYDVKMKEKGDIPEGYSVSREKKERFSLILESASTNQTSMYLCATTTSSTDTQYFGPGTRLTVL.

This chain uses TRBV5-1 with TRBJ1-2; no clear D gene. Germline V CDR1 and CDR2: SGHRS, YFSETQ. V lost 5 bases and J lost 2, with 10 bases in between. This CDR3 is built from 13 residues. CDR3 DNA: TGCGCCAGCAGAAGATCAAGCAACTATGGCTACACCTTC. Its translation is CASRRSSNYGYTF.

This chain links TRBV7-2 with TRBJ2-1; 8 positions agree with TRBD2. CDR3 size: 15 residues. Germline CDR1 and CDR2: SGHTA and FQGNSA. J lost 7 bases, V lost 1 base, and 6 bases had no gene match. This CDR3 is CASSLDRGGRNEQFF. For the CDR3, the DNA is TGTGCCAGCAGCTTAGATCGGGGGGGCAGGAATGAGCAGTTCTTC.